Presented here are 25 T cell receptor beta chains from one specimen sequenced in a study of blood T cell repertoires in COVID-19. Only in-frame clones appear in the TCRdb table, and some are missing; sequencing was by immunoSEQ multiplex PCR. Of about 170,000 clones in the sample, around 80% were seen once. The specimen was peripheral blood. These receptors all come from a woman between 70 and 85 years old who had recovered from COVID-19.

This clone was seen only once. CDR3 sequence (DNA): TGTGCCACCAGCAGAAACAGGGGCCGTAATGAAAAACTGTTTTTT. Protein: CATSRNRGRNEKLFF. The chain couples TRBV15 to TRBJ1-4; 7 positions agree with TRBD1. The germline CDR1 and CDR2 sequences are LNHNV and YYDKDF (reference sequence). Losses at the gene ends were 2 bases for V and 4 bases for J; bases not matched to a gene: 4. The CDR3 totals 15 residues.

The rearrangement links TRBV19 to TRBJ2-7; 11 bases agree with TRBD2. Germline lookup yields CDR1 LNHDA and CDR2 SQIVND (reference sequence). CDR3 length equals 14 residues. The J segment lost 2 bases and the V segment lost 7 bases, leaving 4 bases of the junction unmatched. The CDR3 DNA follows: TGTGCCAGTACCGCTAGCGGGGGGCCCTACGAGCAGTACTTC. This gives the protein CASTASGGPYEQYF.

The rearrangement uses TRBV21-1 and TRBJ2-6; the table's D call, TRBD1, was not checked against the DNA. TRBV21-1 is a pseudogene. CDR3 length: 14 amino acids. The CDR3 protein is CASPQGLGANVLTF. The CDR3 nucleotides are TGTGCCAGCCCACAGGGGCTGGGGGCCAACGTCCTGACTTTC.

The CDR3 loop reads CASSKLAALGDEQYF. CDR3 nucleotide sequence: TGTGCCAGCAGCAAATTAGCGGCCCTGGGGGACGAGCAGTACTTC. The rearrangement links TRBV28 to TRBJ2-7; perhaps TRBD2 as D (6 bases). CDR1 MDHEN and CDR2 SYDVKM come from the germline V gene. CDR3 length equals 15 residues. V was cut by 6 bases and J by 5 bases, with 20 bases left in between.

J is TRBJ1-3 and V is TRBV6-6, with D perhaps TRBD1 (6 bases). From germline, CDR1 is MNHNY and CDR2 SVGAGI (reference sequence). The CDR3 sequence is 16 residues long. Trimming shortened V by 6 bases and J by 3 bases, and 18 bases separated the two germline ends. In DNA, the CDR3 is TGTGCCAGCAGACCGCCCGGGGGGCTGGGTGGAAACACCATATATTTT. Protein: CASRPPGGLGGNTIYF.

This chain links TRBV7-9 with TRBJ2-1, with 9 bases matching TRBD1. The V and J ends lost 1 base and 7 bases, in that order; junction bases with no gene match: 5. CDR3 length equals 15 residues. Germline V gene sequence: CDR1 SEHNR, CDR2 FQNEAQ (reference sequence). DNA of the CDR3: TGTGCCAGCAGCTTAGGGGACAGGGCGGGAAATGAGCAGTTCTTC. Encoded protein: CASSLGDRAGNEQFF.

The chain has TRBV11-3 and TRBJ1-1; 7 bases map to TRBD1. CDR1 and CDR2 (germline): SGHNT, YENEEA. CDR3 length: 14 amino acids. V shed 5 bases and J 4 bases; nucleotides not matched to a gene: 7. CDR3 region: CASSTGADGTEAFF. The CDR3 DNA sequence: TGTGCCAGCAGCACAGGGGCGGACGGCACTGAAGCTTTCTTT.

The J gene is TRBJ1-1, the V gene TRBV2; TRBD1 aligns across 8 bases. After removal of 6 bases from V and 4 bases from J, the junction contained 4 bases not matched to a gene. CDR1 is SNHLY, CDR2 FYNNEI, per germline. The CDR3 contains 13 residues. The DNA of the CDR3 is TGTGCCAGCAGCTCAGACAGGGGCACTGAAGCTTTCTTT. Its protein is CASSSDRGTEAFF. The whole variable domain, filled in from reference TRBV2 and TRBJ1-1, reads EPEVTQTPSHQVTQMGQEVILRCVPISNHLYFYWYRQILGQKVEFLVSFYNNEISEKSEIFDDQFSVERPDGSNFTLKIRSTKLEDSAMYFCASSSDRGTEAFFGQGTRLTVV.

The chain couples TRBV5-1 to TRBJ2-7, with 8 bases fitting TRBD2. CDR1 and CDR2 from the germline V gene are SGHRS and YFSETQ. The CDR3 is 17 amino acids. J lost 6 bases, V lost 0 bases, and 14 bases had no gene match. CDR3 sequence (DNA): TGCGCCAGCAGCTTGGTCCCTCGGGGGGGCCCTTTTGGCGAGCAGTACTTC. Encoded protein: CASSLVPRGGPFGEQYF.

This clone showed up just once. The genes are TRBV2 and TRBJ2-7; D might be TRBD2 (5 bases). Trimming left V 7 bases short and J 0 bases short, with 19 bases between. This CDR3 comprises 16 residues. CDR1 and CDR2 (germline): SNHLY, FYNNEI. The CDR3 protein is CASTQPTGGSSYEQYF. CDR3 bases: TGTGCCAGCACACAGCCGACTGGAGGAAGCTCCTACGAGCAGTACTTC. Full variable domain (rest looked up from reference TRBV2 and TRBJ2-7): EPEVTQTPSHQVTQMGQEVILRCVPISNHLYFYWYRQILGQKVEFLVSFYNNEISEKSEIFDDQFSVERPDGSNFTLKIRSTKLEDSAMYFCASTQPTGGSSYEQYFGPGTRLTVT.

The V gene is TRBV27, the J gene TRBJ1-2; 9 bases map to TRBD1. The germline V gene has CDR1 MNHEY and CDR2 SMNVEV (reference sequence). Trimming took 8 bases from V and 2 from J; bases not matched to a gene: 9. The CDR3 is made up of 15 amino acids. The CDR3 region has the DNA TGTGCCAGCGCGGGGGGACAGGGTCGGAACTATGGCTACACCTTC. Protein sequence: CASAGGQGRNYGYTF.

The chain employs TRBV5-1 and TRBJ1-1; 10 nucleotides match TRBD1. Germline V CDR1 and CDR2: SGHRS, YFSETQ. V lost 3 bases and J lost 6; bases outside the gene matches: 5. This CDR3 has 14 amino acids. This chain's CDR3 is CASSWRTGGAEAFF. The CDR3 nucleotides read TGCGCCAGCAGCTGGCGGACAGGGGGTGCTGAAGCTTTCTTT.

This clone was detected only once. The gene calls are TRBV9 and TRBJ1-3; TRBD1 is a possible D gene (5 bases). This CDR3 spans 15 amino acids. CDR1 and CDR2 (germline): SGDLS, YYNGEE. V was trimmed by 0 bases and J by 7 bases, leaving 14 bases between them. The CDR3 here is CASSVGDFPGNTIYF. The CDR3 bases are TGTGCCAGCAGCGTAGGGGACTTTCCCGGGAACACCATATATTTT.

The chain employs TRBV5-5 and TRBJ2-5, with D tentatively TRBD2 (7 bases). The V end lost 6 bases, the J end lost 2 bases, and 14 bases lay between the germline ends. Germline loops: CDR1 SGHKS, CDR2 YYEKEE (reference sequence). This CDR3 is built from 14 residues. CDR3 residues: CASNLQGGQETQYF. DNA of the CDR3: TGTGCCAGCAACCTACAGGGAGGGCAAGAGACCCAGTACTTC.

Written as DNA, the CDR3 is TGTGCCAGCAGCCCGAGTGAGACCCAGTACTTC. The encoded protein is CASSPSETQYF. The rearrangement uses TRBV7-9 and TRBJ2-5; no definite D call. CDR3 size: 11 residues. From germline, CDR1 is SEHNR and CDR2 FQNEAQ (reference sequence). V lost 5 bases and J 5 bases, leaving 6 bases between the germline ends. Filled out from reference TRBV7-9 and TRBJ2-5, the complete variable domain reads DTGVSQNPRHKITKRGQNVTFRCDPISEHNRLYWYRQTLGQGPEFLTYFQNEAQLEKSRLLSDRFSAERPKGSFSTLEIQRTEQGDSAMYLCASSPSETQYFGPGTRLLVL.

CDR3 sequence: CASTPGGRTTNYGYTF. DNA of the CDR3: TGTGCCAGCACCCCGGGAGGACGGACAACTAACTATGGCTACACCTTC. The genes are TRBV7-8 and TRBJ1-2; perhaps TRBD1 as D (5 bases). This CDR3 region has 16 residues. Trimming took off 7 bases at V and 0 bases at J, with 18 bases between the two ends. Looked up from germline, CDR1 is SGHVS and CDR2 is FQNEAQ.

The V gene is TRBV7-3, the J gene TRBJ1-6; D is uncertain. The CDR3 sequence is 13 residues long. V was shortened by 5 bases and J by 10 bases, with 12 bases between the two germline ends. Germline values: CDR1 SGHTA, CDR2 FQGTGA. The CDR3 nucleotides are TGTGCCAGCAGCCCCCGGGGAGGCTCACCCCTCCACTTT. Translation gives CASSPRGGSPLHF.

This chain uses TRBV6-1 with TRBJ1-1, with a possible D match to TRBD1 (5 bases). This CDR3 has 13 residues. The V end was cut by 1 base, the J end by 4 bases, with 7 bases between. Germline CDR1 and CDR2: MNHNS and SASEGT. The CDR3 is CASSEGRVTEAFF. The CDR3 DNA reads TGTGCCAGCAGTGAAGGCAGGGTCACTGAAGCTTTCTTT.

This chain uses TRBV2 with TRBJ1-5; D perhaps matches TRBD1 (5 bases). The germline gives CDR1 SNHLY, CDR2 FYNNEI. The ends were cut back, 6 bases at V and 0 bases at J, with 12 bases in the middle. The CDR3 runs to 15 residues. The DNA of the CDR3 is TGTGCCAGCAGGGCGACAGCATATAGCAATCAGCCCCAGCATTTT. Translating gives CASRATAYSNQPQHF.

The rearrangement links TRBV11-1 to TRBJ2-3; a weak D match, TRBD1 (6 bases). Between the trimmed V and J ends, which lost 4 bases and 0 bases, there was a span of 8 bases. Germline V gene lookup returns CDR1 SGHAT and CDR2 FQDESV (reference sequence). The CDR3 spans 14 residues. CDR3 in amino acids: CASSWGPSTDTQYF. The DNA of the CDR3 is TGTGCCAGCAGCTGGGGGCCGAGCACAGATACGCAGTATTTT.

This chain connects TRBV27 to TRBJ1-4; D gene ambiguous. Looked up from germline, CDR1 is MNHEY and CDR2 is SMNVEV (reference sequence). Trimming cost V 3 bases and J 0 bases, with 5 bases left between them. This CDR3 is 14 amino acids long. The chain's CDR3 is CASSLAATNEKLFF. The CDR3 coding sequence is TGTGCCAGCAGTTTGGCAGCAACTAATGAAAAACTGTTTTTT.

This chain connects TRBV3-1 (or the pseudogene TRBV3-2) to TRBJ1-2; D perhaps matches TRBD1 (6 bases). Germline lookup yields CDR1 LGHDT and CDR2 YNNKEL (reference sequence). The CDR3 sequence is 15 residues long. V lost 4 bases and J 8 bases, leaving 20 bases between the germline ends. The DNA for the CDR3 is TGTGCCAGCAGCCCCCTGGGGGCCTTTCAGGGGGGCTACACCTTC. Its protein product is CASSPLGAFQGGYTF.

The rearrangement joins TRBV20-1 to TRBJ2-5, with D maybe TRBD2 (6 bases). The germline gives CDR1 DFQATT, CDR2 SNEGSKA (reference sequence). Trimming pared 3 bases from V and 2 bases from J, leaving 10 bases between. The CDR3 has 13 residues. Here the CDR3 DNA reads TGCAGTGCTAGTAGCGGCTCGCAAGAGACCCAGTACTTC. Amino acid sequence: CSASSGSQETQYF.

This sequence joins TRBV27 and TRBJ1-1; D is possibly TRBD1 (5 bases). Germline V gene lookup returns CDR1 MNHEY and CDR2 SMNVEV (reference sequence). V lost 11 bases and J lost 8, with 15 bases in between. The CDR3 sequence is 11 residues long. The CDR3 spells CAPRGGGEAFF. The CDR3 DNA is TGTGCCCCAAGGGGAGGAGGGGAAGCTTTCTTT.

This clone was found once. The V call is TRBV6-2 or TRBV6-3, the J call TRBJ1-2; D is possibly TRBD1 (5 bases). The CDR3 spans 14 residues. Germline V CDR1 and CDR2: MNHEY, SVGEGT. V lost 4 bases and J 4 bases, leaving 13 bases between the germline ends. CDR3 sequence: CASSFTPGGYGYTF. The CDR3 DNA reads as TGTGCCAGCAGTTTTACACCCGGGGGCTATGGCTACACCTTC.